Listed below are T cell receptor beta chains from one sample, sequenced in a study of identical twins. TCRdb used MiXCR to reprocess the 5' RACE reads, holding one entry per CDR3 protein. The data show about 920,000 distinct CDR3 sequences, around an eighth seen once. A further study also used this sample, focusing on yellow fever vaccine responses in identical twins.

Sequencing was done on a sample of PBMCs. The receptors stem from a woman in her late teens or twenties in good health. The conserved cysteine and the conserved F or W are not part of the CDR3 here. The size of a clone is reported for some rows only, either as once, few or many, or as a class for expanded clones.

>NA|TRBJ1-1|TRBV7-9|12
ASSRTGWHTEAF
>NA|TRBJ1-1|TRBV5-1|12
ASSFTGTNTEAF
>few|TRBJ1-6|TRBV6-1|12
ASSRQGYGSPLH
>few|TRBJ2-2|TRBV5-1|15
ASRPPGLAANTGELF
>NA|TRBJ2-5|TRBV10-3|12
AISNTGQQETQY
>NA|TRBJ2-5|TRBV9|13
ASSPGQGDPETQY
>NA|TRBJ2-4|TRBV3-1|10
ASSPGGGNQY
>NA|TRBJ2-5|TRBV27|13
ASSLSSAFEETQY
>few|TRBJ2-7|TRBV6-5|14
ASSYSYRVEDYEQY
>NA|TRBJ2-5|TRBV7-9|14
ASSSGGANLGETQY
>NA|TRBJ2-5|TRBV19|13
ASSTGTSGKETQY
>NA|TRBJ2-3|TRBV12-3/TRBV12-4|11
ASSHRHGGTQY
>few|TRBJ2-1|TRBV10-3|14
ATQGLAGGRDNEQF
>NA|TRBJ2-5|TRBV7-9|12
ASSWTRGQETQY
>many|TRBJ1-1|TRBV2|10
AIRGQNTEAF